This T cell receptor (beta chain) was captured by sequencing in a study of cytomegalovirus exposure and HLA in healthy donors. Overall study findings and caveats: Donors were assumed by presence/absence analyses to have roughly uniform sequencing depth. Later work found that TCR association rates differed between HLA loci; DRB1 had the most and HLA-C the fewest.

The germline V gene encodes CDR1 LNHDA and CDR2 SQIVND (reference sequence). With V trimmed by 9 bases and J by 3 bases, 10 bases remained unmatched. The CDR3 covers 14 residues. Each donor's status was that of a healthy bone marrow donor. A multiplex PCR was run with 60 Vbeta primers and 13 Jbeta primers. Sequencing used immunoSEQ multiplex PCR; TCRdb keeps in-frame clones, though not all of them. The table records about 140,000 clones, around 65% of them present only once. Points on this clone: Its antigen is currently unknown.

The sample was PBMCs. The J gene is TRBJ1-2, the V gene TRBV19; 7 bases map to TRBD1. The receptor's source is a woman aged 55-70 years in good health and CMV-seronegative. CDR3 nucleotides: TGTGCCAGCCGAAGCCGACAGGGCTACTATGGCTACACCTTC. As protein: CASRSRQGYYGYTF. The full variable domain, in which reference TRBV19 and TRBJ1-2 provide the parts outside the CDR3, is DGGITQSPKYLFRKEGQNVTLSCEQNLNHDAMYWYRQDPGQGLRLIYYSQIVNDFQKGDIAEGYSVSREKKESFPLTVTSAQKNPTAFYLCASRSRQGYYGYTFGSGTRLTVV.